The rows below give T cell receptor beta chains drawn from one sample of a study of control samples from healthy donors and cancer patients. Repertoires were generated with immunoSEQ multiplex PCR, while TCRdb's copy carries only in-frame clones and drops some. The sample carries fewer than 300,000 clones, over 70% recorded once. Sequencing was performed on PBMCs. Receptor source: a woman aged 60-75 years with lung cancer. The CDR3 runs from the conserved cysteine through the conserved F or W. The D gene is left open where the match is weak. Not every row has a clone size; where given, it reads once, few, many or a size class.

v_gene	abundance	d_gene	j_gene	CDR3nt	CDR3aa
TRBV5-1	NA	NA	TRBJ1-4	TGCGCCAGCAGCTTAGGGGGGACGGATAATGAAAAACTGTTTTTT	CASSLGGTDNEKLFF
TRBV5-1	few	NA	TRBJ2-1	TGCGCCAGCGGGCAGGATAGCTCCTACAATGAGCAGTTCTTC	CASGQDSSYNEQFF
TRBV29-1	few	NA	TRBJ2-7	TGCAGCGTCATGACGGATATCCTGGGCGAGCAGTACTTC	CSVMTDILGEQYF
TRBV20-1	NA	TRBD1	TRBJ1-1	TGCAGTGCTAGTGGGCAGGGGGAGAGTGGGACTGAAGCTTTCTTT	CSASGQGESGTEAFF
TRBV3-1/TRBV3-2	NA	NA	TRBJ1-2	TGTGCCAGCAGCCCGGGGGGGGTATCGTATGGCTACACCTTC	CASSPGGVSYGYTF
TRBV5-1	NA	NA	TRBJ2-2	TGCGCCAGCAGCTCCTGGCCCAGGGGCACCGGGGAGCTGTTTTTT	CASSSWPRGTGELFF
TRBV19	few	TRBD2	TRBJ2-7	TGTGCCAGTAGTAGGAGTTCGAGCGGGAGCTCCTACGAGCAGTACTTC	CASSRSSSGSSYEQYF
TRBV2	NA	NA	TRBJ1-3	TGTGCCAGCAGTGCAAACAGGGAAGTATCTGGAAACACCATATATTTT	CASSANREVSGNTIYF
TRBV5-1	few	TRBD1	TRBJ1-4	TGCGCCAGCAGCCCGGGACAGCCTAATGAAAAACTGTTTTTT	CASSPGQPNEKLFF
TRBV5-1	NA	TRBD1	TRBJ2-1	TGCGCCAGCAGCCGTCCCGGGACAGGGTCCGATGAGCAGTTCTTC	CASSRPGTGSDEQFF
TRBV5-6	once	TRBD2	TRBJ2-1	TGTGCCAGCAGCTCGTTCGGGGGGAGCGACCATGAGCAGTTCTTC	CASSSFGGSDHEQFF
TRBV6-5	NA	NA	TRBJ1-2	TGTGCCAGCATTCGTCGGGACACCTACTATGGCTACACCTTC	CASIRRDTYYGYTF
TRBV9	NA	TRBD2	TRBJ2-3	TGTGCCAGCAGCCCATCGGGACTAGCGACAGATACGCAGTATTTT	CASSPSGLATDTQYF
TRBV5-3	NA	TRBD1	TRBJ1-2	TGTGCCAGAAGCTTGGATCCAGAAGGCAGGGGGGGCTACACCTTC	CARSLDPEGRGGYTF
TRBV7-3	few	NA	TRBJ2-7	TGTGCCAGCAGCTTATCCCCAGGGGCAGGCTACGAGCAGTACTTC	CASSLSPGAGYEQYF
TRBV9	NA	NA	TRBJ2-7	TGTGCCAGCAGCGTAGGAGAAAGGGCGGCGCAGTACTTC	CASSVGERAAQYF
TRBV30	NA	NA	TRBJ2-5	TGTGCCTGGAGTGTACTAAGCGAGGAGACCCAGTACTTC	CAWSVLSEETQYF
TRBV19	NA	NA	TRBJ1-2	TGTGCCAGTAGTATCCAGGGAAACTATGGCTACACCTTC	CASSIQGNYGYTF
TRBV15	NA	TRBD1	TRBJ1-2	TGTGCCACCAGCAATCAGGGGGAAGGCTACACCTTC	CATSNQGEGYTF
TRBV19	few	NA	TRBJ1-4	TGTGCCAGTAGTATAGGAACAGGAGGTCAGGAAAAACTGTTTTTT	CASSIGTGGQEKLFF
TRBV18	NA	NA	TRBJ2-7	TGTGCCAGCTCTCTTGGGCAGCCAGCCTACGAGCAGTACTTC	CASSLGQPAYEQYF
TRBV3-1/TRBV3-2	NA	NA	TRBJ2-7	TGTGCCAGCAGCCAAGCCGGGGCTGGCAACGAGCAGTACTTC	CASSQAGAGNEQYF
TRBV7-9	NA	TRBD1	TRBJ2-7	TGTGCCAGCAGCTTAGCGACAGGGCTCTCCTACGAGCAGTACTTC	CASSLATGLSYEQYF
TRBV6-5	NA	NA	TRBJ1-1	TGTGCCAGCTGGACAGACTTGAACACTGAAGCTTTCTTT	CASWTDLNTEAFF
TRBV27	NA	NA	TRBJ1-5	TGTGCCAGCAGTTTAGAGGGTTTGGGCAATCAGCCCCAGCATTTT	CASSLEGLGNQPQHF
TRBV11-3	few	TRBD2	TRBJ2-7	TGTGCCAGCAGCTTAGAGGGGACTAAGGGGCGGGCCCTCTCCTACGAGCAGTACTTC	CASSLEGTKGRALSYEQYF
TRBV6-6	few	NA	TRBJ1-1	TGTGCCAGCAGTTACTTCGGAGGGTCTGAAGCTTTCTTT	CASSYFGGSEAFF
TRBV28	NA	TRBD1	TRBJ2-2	TGTGCCAGCAGTTCCGTGACAGGGAAGGGGACCGGGGAGCTGTTTTTT	CASSSVTGKGTGELFF
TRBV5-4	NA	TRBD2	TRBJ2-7	TGTGCCAGCAGCTTGGGTGCGGGAGGCTCCTACGAGCAGTACTTC	CASSLGAGGSYEQYF